The 20 T cell receptor beta chains presented below share a single source sample, sequenced in a study of cytomegalovirus exposure and HLA in healthy donors. Sequencing used immunoSEQ multiplex PCR; TCRdb keeps in-frame clones, though not all of them. The table lists about 130,000 clones, around four fifths of them singletons, with roughly 27% in the top ten. The sequencing sample was made of PBMCs. The receptors originated from a man aged 25-45 years in good health and CMV-seropositive.

The rearrangement links TRBV29-1 to TRBJ1-1; possibly TRBD1 for D (5 bases). Trimming left V 7 bases short and J 5 bases short, with 20 bases between. CDR3 length: 14 amino acids. Germline V gives CDR1 SQVTM, CDR2 ANQGSEA. DNA for the CDR3: TGCAGCGGGAGTCGGGGGAATAGGGGAACTGAAGCTTTCTTT. It yields the protein CSGSRGNRGTEAFF.

Here the CDR3 DNA reads TGCGCCAGCAGCCAATGGGGGGGATCCACTGAAGCTTTCTTT. As protein: CASSQWGGSTEAFF. This rearrangement joins TRBV4-3 to TRBJ1-1, with D possibly TRBD1 on 5 matching bases. From germline, CDR1 is LGHNA and CDR2 YSLEER. The V end was cut by 2 bases, the J end by 4 bases, with 11 bases between. This CDR3 has 14 amino acids.

This clone appeared once. The rearrangement links TRBV20-1 to TRBJ2-7, with a tentative D call TRBD1 (6 bases). The CDR3 length is 11 residues. With 6 bases removed from V and 6 bases from J, the gap between germline ends came to 12 bases. In germline, CDR1 is DFQATT, CDR2 SNEGSKA (reference sequence). The CDR3 DNA is TGCAGTGCCCGAACAGGGATCGAGCAGTACTTC. Its translation is CSARTGIEQYF.

The rearrangement joins TRBV7-2 to TRBJ1-6; the D gene is possibly TRBD1 (6 bases). CDR1 SGHTA and CDR2 FQGNSA come from the germline V gene. The CDR3 consists of 19 residues. Deletions cut 0 bases from V and 6 bases from J, with 21 bases between. DNA for the CDR3: TGTGCCAGCAGCTTAGCGTTTGTCCAGGGGACCTTCCTTAATTCACCCCTCCACTTT. This translates into CASSLAFVQGTFLNSPLHF.

The chain carries TRBV27 and TRBJ1-1; 9 bases line up with TRBD1. Germline trimming cut 1 base from V and 4 bases from J; bases unmatched to any gene: 10. CDR3 length: 17 residues. Per the germline V gene, CDR1 is MNHEY and CDR2 is SMNVEV (reference sequence). As DNA, the CDR3 is TGTGCCAGCAGTTTATTTGGGGGGGGGACAGGGCGCACTGAAGCTTTCTTT. Its translation is CASSLFGGGTGRTEAFF.

The chain is built from TRBV9 and TRBJ2-1; D remains ambiguous. The CDR3 runs 13 residues. V was shortened by 0 bases and J by 4 bases, with 5 bases between the two germline ends. Germline V gene data show CDR1 as SGDLS and CDR2 as YYNGEE. CDR3 bases: TGTGCCAGCAGCGTAGGGGCGTACAATGAGCAGTTCTTC. As protein: CASSVGAYNEQFF.

This chain links TRBV19 with TRBJ2-2; D might be TRBD1 (5 bases). This CDR3 comprises 16 residues. V dropped 8 bases and J dropped 5 bases, with 21 bases sitting between them. Germline V lookup: CDR1 LNHDA, CDR2 SQIVND (reference sequence). CDR3 DNA: TGTGCCAGTCACCCCGGTTGGGGCGAAGGGACCGGGGAGCTGTTTTTT. As protein: CASHPGWGEGTGELFF.

The count of this clone is one. This chain links TRBV27 with TRBJ2-3, with 11 bases identical to TRBD2. CDR1 is MNHEY and CDR2 is SMNVEV in the germline V gene (reference sequence). V lost 3 bases to trimming and J lost 0 bases; unmatched junction nucleotides: 5. This CDR3 region has 17 residues. The CDR3, as DNA: TGTGCCAGCAGTTTGCTCGGACTAGCGGGTAGCACAGATACGCAGTATTTT. This gives the protein CASSLLGLAGSTDTQYF.

The chain uses TRBV18 and TRBJ2-1; maybe TRBD2 (6 bases). Per the germline V gene, CDR1 is KGHSH and CDR2 is LQKENI. CDR3 length equals 15 residues. V was clipped by 5 bases and J by 9 bases, with 20 bases between them. The CDR3 sequence: CASSNSGGSISEQFF. CDR3 coding DNA: TGTGCCAGCTCAAACTCCGGGGGATCAATCAGTGAGCAGTTCTTC.

The chain carries TRBV7-7 and TRBJ2-7, with 9 bases that match TRBD2. The V gene's germline CDR1 is SSHAT and CDR2 FNYEAQ (reference sequence). With 0 bases clipped from V and 5 bases from J, the junction kept 5 bases outside the gene matches. The CDR3 runs to 15 residues. For the CDR3, the DNA is TGTGCCAGCAGCTTAGCCGCGGGGGGGTACCACGAGCAGTACTTC. This translates into CASSLAAGGYHEQYF.

This chain joins TRBV7-6 and TRBJ2-5; 7 positions match TRBD2. CDR3 size: 15 residues. V trimming: 5 bases; J trimming: 2 bases; junction bases outside the gene matches: 8. Per germline, CDR1 SGHVS and CDR2 FNYEAQ. In nucleotides, the CDR3 is TGTGCCAGCAGCGCGCTAGCGGATACTCAAGAGACCCAGTACTTC. This translates into CASSALADTQETQYF.

The chain has TRBV5-1 and TRBJ2-5; D is perhaps TRBD2 (5 bases). The CDR3 loop spans 12 amino acids. Per the germline V gene, CDR1 is SGHRS and CDR2 is YFSETQ. V was pared by 1 base and J by 5 bases, with 6 bases between. CDR3 amino acids: CASSLRGETQYF. The CDR3 DNA reads TGCGCCAGCAGCTTGCGCGGGGAGACCCAGTACTTC.

The V call is TRBV6-1, the J call TRBJ2-5; weak D call: TRBD1 (7 bases). The CDR3 is made up of 18 amino acids. Germline-derived CDR1 and CDR2 are MNHNS and SASEGT. The ends were cut back, 1 base at V and 5 bases at J, with 23 bases in the middle. The CDR3 region has the DNA TGTGCCAGCAGTGAAGGGTCTAGGGGGGACAGCCGGCGGGAGACCCAGTACTTC. Protein: CASSEGSRGDSRRETQYF.

This chain joins TRBV21-1 and TRBJ1-2. TRBV21-1 is reported as a pseudogene. The CDR3 extends over 15 amino acids. CDR3 in DNA: TGTGCCAGCAGCGCCCCCAACCGGGGGGGCTATGGCTACACCTTC. The encoded protein is CASSAPNRGGYGYTF.

The CDR3 region has the DNA TGTGCCAGCAGCTTGCAAAGCTCCGGAAACACCATATATTTT. It translates to CASSLQSSGNTIYF. The chain joins TRBV7-2 to TRBJ1-3; unclear D gene. This CDR3 comprises 14 residues. V dropped 3 bases and J dropped 4 bases, with 10 bases sitting between them. The germline V gene encodes CDR1 SGHTA and CDR2 FQGNSA. Looking up the rest from reference TRBV7-2 and TRBJ1-3 gives the full variable domain: GAGVSQSPSNKVTEKGKDVELRCDPISGHTALYWYRQSLGQGLEFLIYFQGNSAPDKSGLPSDRFSAERTGGSVSTLTIQRTQQEDSAVYLCASSLQSSGNTIYFGEGSWLTVV.

This chain uses TRBV7-9 with TRBJ2-1, with TRBD1 as a possible D gene (5 bases). Germline V gene lookup returns CDR1 SEHNR and CDR2 FQNEAQ (reference sequence). V lost 5 bases to trimming and J lost 4 bases, with 12 bases between them. This CDR3 has 14 residues. The CDR3 DNA is TGTGCCAGCAGCCCAGGGTTTTGGTACAATGAGCAGTTCTTC. Protein sequence: CASSPGFWYNEQFF.

The chain employs TRBV5-1 and TRBJ2-5, with D unresolved. CDR1 is SGHRS, CDR2 YFSETQ, per germline. The CDR3 contains 13 residues. Trimming removed 4 bases from V and 5 bases from J, with 12 bases in between. The chain's CDR3 is CASSTVPEETQYF. In DNA, the CDR3 is TGCGCCAGCAGCACAGTTCCAGAGGAGACCCAGTACTTC.

The chain combines TRBV11-2 with TRBJ2-7; TRBD2 matches at 9 bases. CDR1 and CDR2 from the germline V gene are SGHAT and FQNNGV. Losses at the gene ends were 2 bases for V and 0 bases for J; bases not matched to a gene: 8. The CDR3 is made up of 17 amino acids. The CDR3 DNA reads as TGTGCCAGCAGCTTAAGGTCAGGGCGGGGGGGCTCCTACGAGCAGTACTTC. Amino acid sequence: CASSLRSGRGGSYEQYF.

This chain uses TRBV7-3 with TRBJ2-3; perhaps TRBD2 as D (6 bases). CDR3 length: 15 amino acids. The germline gives CDR1 SGHTA, CDR2 FQGTGA. V was cut by 0 bases and J by 4 bases, with 11 bases left in between. CDR3 protein: CASSLTPLAPDTQYF. In DNA, the CDR3 is TGTGCCAGCAGCTTAACCCCACTAGCCCCAGATACGCAGTATTTT.

In its sample, this clone was seen once. V usage is TRBV5-1 and J usage is TRBJ1-4; D gene unclear. V lost 4 bases, J lost 0 bases, and 7 bases lay in between. This CDR3 region has 14 residues. Germline CDR1 and CDR2: SGHRS and YFSETQ. CDR3 protein: CASSRGATNEKLFF. The CDR3 DNA reads TGCGCCAGCAGCCGCGGTGCAACTAATGAAAAACTGTTTTTT.